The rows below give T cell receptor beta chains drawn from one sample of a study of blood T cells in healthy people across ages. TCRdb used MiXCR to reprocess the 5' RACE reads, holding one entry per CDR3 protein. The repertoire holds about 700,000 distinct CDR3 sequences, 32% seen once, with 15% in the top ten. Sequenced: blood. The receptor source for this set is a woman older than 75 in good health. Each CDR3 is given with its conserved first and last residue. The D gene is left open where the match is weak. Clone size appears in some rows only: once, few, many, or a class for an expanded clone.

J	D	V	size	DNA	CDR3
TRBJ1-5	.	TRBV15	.	TGTGCCACCAGCACCCCAAGTGGCAGGGATTATCAGCCCCAGCATTTT	CATSTPSGRDYQPQHF
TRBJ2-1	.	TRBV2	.	TGTGCCAGCCACGATCCCTCGGGACGAGACTACAATGAGCAGTTCTTC	CASHDPSGRDYNEQFF
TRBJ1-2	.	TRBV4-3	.	TGCGCCAGCAGCCAAGGAACCGGGACTAACTATGGCTACACCTTC	CASSQGTGTNYGYTF
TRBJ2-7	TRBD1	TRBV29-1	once	TGCAGCGTTGATGGACAGGGGTTCTACGAGCAGTACTTC	CSVDGQGFYEQYF
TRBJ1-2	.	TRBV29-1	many	TGCAGCGTTGAGGATGGGGGAGGGGACGGCTACACCTTC	CSVEDGGGDGYTF
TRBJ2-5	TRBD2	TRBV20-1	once	TGCAGTGCTAGAGATTACAGCGGGGGGCGTGTTGAGCAGTACTTC	CSARDYSGGRVEQYF
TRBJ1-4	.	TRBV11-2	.	TGTGCCAGCAAAGCACCGGGCCCCCCTGCAAATGAAAAACTGTTTTTT	CASKAPGPPANEKLFF
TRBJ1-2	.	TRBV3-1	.	TGTGCCAGCAGCCAAGAACGAGGGTGGTATGGCTACACCTTC	CASSQERGWYGYTF
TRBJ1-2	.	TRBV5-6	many	TGTGCCAGCAGCTTCATGGGGCTGCATGGCTACACCTTC	CASSFMGLHGYTF
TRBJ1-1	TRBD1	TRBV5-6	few	TGTGCCAGCAGCCTGGTGACAGGGTATATGAACACTGAAGCTTTCTTT	CASSLVTGYMNTEAFF
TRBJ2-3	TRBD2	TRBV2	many	TGTGCCAGCGGGAGGGAGGGCAGCCGCACAGATACGCAGTATTTT	CASGREGSRTDTQYF
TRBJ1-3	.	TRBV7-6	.	TGTGCCAGCAGCTTAAGTACAAGCTCTGGAAACACCATATATTTT	CASSLSTSSGNTIYF
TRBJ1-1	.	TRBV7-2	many	TGTGCCAGCAACCCATTCGCGAACACTGAAGCTTTCTTT	CASNPFANTEAFF
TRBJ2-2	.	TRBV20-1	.	TGCAGTGCTATTCCCTTGGGGGGGAACACCGGGGAGCTGTTTTTT	CSAIPLGGNTGELFF
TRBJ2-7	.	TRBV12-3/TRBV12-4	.	TGTGCCAGCAGCCATCTAGTCTACGAGCAGTACTTC	CASSHLVYEQYF
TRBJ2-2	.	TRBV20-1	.	TGCAGTGCCATAGACTCAGGACTTTACACCGGGGAGCTGTTTTTT	CSAIDSGLYTGELFF
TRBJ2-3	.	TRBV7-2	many	TGTGCCAGCAGCGTTACTAGCAGTACGCAGTATTTT	CASSVTSSTQYF
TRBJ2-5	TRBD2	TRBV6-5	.	TGTGCCAGCAGTTACTCTCCGGGGGGAAGAGAGACCCAGTACTTC	CASSYSPGGRETQYF
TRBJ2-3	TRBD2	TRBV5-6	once	TGTGCCAGCGGAATCTATAGCGGGAGGTGGGGCACAGATACGCAGTATTTT	CASGIYSGRWGTDTQYF
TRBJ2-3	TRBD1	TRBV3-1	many	TGTGCCAGCAGCCTTGCGGGACAGGGGGCAGATACGCAGTATTTT	CASSLAGQGADTQYF
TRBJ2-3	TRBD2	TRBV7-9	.	TGTGCCAGCAGACTAGCGGGACTCGCAGATACGCAGTATTTT	CASRLAGLADTQYF
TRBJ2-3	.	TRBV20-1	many	TGCAGTGCTAGAGTTCTGCTAGATACGCAGTATTTT	CSARVLLDTQYF
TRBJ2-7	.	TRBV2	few	TGTGCCAGCAGAGGGGGAGCCGCTGACGAGCAGTACTTC	CASRGGAADEQYF
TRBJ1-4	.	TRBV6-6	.	TGTGCCAGCAGTTACTCACCAGGGACCGCTAATGAAAAACTGTTTTTT	CASSYSPGTANEKLFF
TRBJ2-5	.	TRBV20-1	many	TGCAGTGCTCAGCAGGGATTTTCGGGAGAGACCCAGTACTTC	CSAQQGFSGETQYF
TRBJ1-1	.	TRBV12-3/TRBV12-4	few	TGTGCCAGCAGTACCTTATCAAACACTGAAGCTTTCTTT	CASSTLSNTEAFF
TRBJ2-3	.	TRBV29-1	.	TGCAGCGTTGAAGAGTGGCAGGCAGGAGATACGCAGTATTTT	CSVEEWQAGDTQYF
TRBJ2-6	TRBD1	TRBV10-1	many	TGCGCCAGCAGTGTAAGGACAGGGGGCTCTGGGGCCAACGTCCTGACTTTC	CASSVRTGGSGANVLTF
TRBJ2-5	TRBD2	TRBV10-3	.	TGTGCCGTCAGTGAACGGGGACTAGCGGGGAAGTACCAAGAGACCCAGTACTTC	CAVSERGLAGKYQETQYF
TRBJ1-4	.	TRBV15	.	TGTGCCACCAGCATCGGAATACGAGGTGACAAACGGTTTTTT	CATSIGIRGDKRFF
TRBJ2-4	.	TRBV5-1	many	TGCGCCAGCAGCTTGGACGGCCCCAAAAACATTCAGTACTTC	CASSLDGPKNIQYF
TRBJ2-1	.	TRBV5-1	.	TGCGCCAGCAAGTGGGGGATTAGGGCGCCTCCCCAAGGGGATGGGCAGTTCTTC	CASKWGIRAPPQGDGQFF
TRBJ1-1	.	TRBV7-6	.	TGTGCCAGCAGCTTAGGCAGGTTCGGTGAAGCTTTCTTT	CASSLGRFGEAFF
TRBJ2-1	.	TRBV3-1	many	TGTGCCAGCAGCCAGGGTCCTGTTCACCGCGATGAGCAGTTCTTC	CASSQGPVHRDEQFF
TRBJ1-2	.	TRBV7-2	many	TGTGCCAGCAGCTTAGGGGGGCCTAACTATGGCTACACCTTC	CASSLGGPNYGYTF
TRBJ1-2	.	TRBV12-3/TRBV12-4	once	TGTGCCAGCAGCCCACCCGAACAGGGATACGGCTACACCTTC	CASSPPEQGYGYTF
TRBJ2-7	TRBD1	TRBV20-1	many	TGCAGTGCTCCGGGACAGCGTCCCTCCGAGCAGTACTTC	CSAPGQRPSEQYF
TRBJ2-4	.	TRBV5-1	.	TGCGCCAGCAGCTTGGAGCCAGGGGGGAAAAACATTCAGTACTTC	CASSLEPGGKNIQYF
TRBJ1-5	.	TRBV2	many	TGTGCCAGCAGTGAAAGCAATCAGCCCCAGCATTTT	CASSESNQPQHF
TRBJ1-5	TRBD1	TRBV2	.	TGTGCCAGCAGTGAGGGGCAGGGGGCATGGGGCAATCAGCCCCAGCATTTT	CASSEGQGAWGNQPQHF
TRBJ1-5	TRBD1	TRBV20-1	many	TGCAGTGCCGAGGACAGGGGCAGAAATCAGCCCCAGCATTTT	CSAEDRGRNQPQHF
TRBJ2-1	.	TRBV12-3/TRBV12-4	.	TGTGCCAGCAGTTTTTTCAGGGTGAGGTCCTACAATGAGCAGTTCTTC	CASSFFRVRSYNEQFF
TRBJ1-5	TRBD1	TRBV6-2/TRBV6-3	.	TGTGCCAGCAGTTACTGGATAGGGACAGGGAGGAGCGATCAGCCCCAGCATTTT	CASSYWIGTGRSDQPQHF
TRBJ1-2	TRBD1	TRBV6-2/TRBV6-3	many	TGTGCCAGCCTCCGGGACAGGGGGAACTATGGCTACACCTTC	CASLRDRGNYGYTF
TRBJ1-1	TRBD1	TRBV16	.	TGTGCCAGTAGCCAATCGACAGGGGTGAACACTGAAGCTTTCTTT	CASSQSTGVNTEAFF
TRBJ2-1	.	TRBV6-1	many	TGTGCCAGCAGTGAACTGGTGGAGCAGTTCTTC	CASSELVEQFF
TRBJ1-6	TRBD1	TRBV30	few	TGTGCCTGGACTTTAGGGACAGGGGAATCACCCCTCCACTTT	CAWTLGTGESPLHF
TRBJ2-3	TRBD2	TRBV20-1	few	TGCAGCGTACGCGGGGGGCGGACAGATACGCAGTATTTT	CSVRGGRTDTQYF
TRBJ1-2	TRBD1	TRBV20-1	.	TGCAGTGCGGTCCGGGACAGGGGGCGTGGCTACACCTTC	CSAVRDRGRGYTF
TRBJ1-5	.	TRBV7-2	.	TGTGCCAGCAGCTTGGGGAGGGTGGGCAATCAGCCCCAGCATTTT	CASSLGRVGNQPQHF
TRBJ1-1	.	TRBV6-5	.	TGTGCCGGCAGTTACACCCCATTCGAGGGGACTGAAGCTTTCTTT	CAGSYTPFEGTEAFF
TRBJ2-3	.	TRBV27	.	TGTGCCAGCAGCCCCTCGGGCCTGGCGGGCACAGATACGCAGTATTTT	CASSPSGLAGTDTQYF
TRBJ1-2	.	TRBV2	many	TGTGCCAGCAATTGGGCTGTCGACGGCTACACCTTC	CASNWAVDGYTF
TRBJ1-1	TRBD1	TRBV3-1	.	TGTGCCAGCAGCCAACAACAGGGGCTCACTGAAGCTTTCTTT	CASSQQQGLTEAFF